This T cell receptor beta chain stems from a study of identical twins. CDR3 size: 14 residues. Germline V gene lookup returns CDR1 LGHDT and CDR2 YNNKEL (reference sequence). Trimming shortened V by 1 base and J by 6 bases, and 12 bases separated the two germline ends. In its sample, this clonotype was seen a few times. TCRdb itself ran the 5' RACE reads through MiXCR, one entry per CDR3 protein. The profile covers some 190,000 distinct CDR3 sequences, with about 15% appearing a single time and around two fifths taken by the ten largest. These same records also appear under a second study, on T cells expressing NK-cell markers.

The specimen was CD8+ T cells sorted from blood. The clonotype comes from a woman between 18 and 29 years old in good health. V is TRBV3-1 and J is TRBJ1-2, with D uncertain. CDR3 nucleotides: TGTGCCAGCAGCCAAGTACCGGGTAGCAATGGCTACACCTTC. Its protein product is CASSQVPGSNGYTF.